This passage covers 8 T cell receptor beta chains from one sample sequenced in a study of cytomegalovirus exposure and HLA in healthy donors. Primers for the PCR totalled 60 Vbeta and 13 Jbeta. Measured with immunoSEQ multiplex PCR; TCRdb has only the in-frame clones, and not every one. The sample shows some 110,000 clones, 66% of them seen only once. The sample comprised PBMCs. All receptors derive from a man aged 18 to 29 in good health and CMV-seronegative.

A few counts support this clone. The chain combines TRBV5-5 with TRBJ1-4; 10 bases agree with TRBD1. The CDR3 covers 15 residues. V dropped 2 bases and J dropped 8; count of bases not matched to a gene: 6. Germline CDR1 SGHKS, CDR2 YYEKEE (reference sequence). CDR3 in amino acids: CASSLGGTGAEKLFF. CDR3 sequence (DNA): TGTGCCAGCAGCTTAGGGGGGACAGGGGCCGAAAAACTGTTTTTT.

This rearrangement joins TRBV5-1 to TRBJ2-2; 7 positions agree with TRBD2. The ends lost 0 bases at V and 4 bases at J; junction bases unmatched: 12. Germline V lookup: CDR1 SGHRS, CDR2 YFSETQ. The CDR3 is 18 residues long. CDR3 coding DNA: TGCGCCAGCAGCTTGGCCTCGGCGCGGGAGAGAGGCACCGGGGAGCTGTTTTTT. As protein: CASSLASARERGTGELFF.

The J gene is TRBJ2-7, the V gene TRBV6-5, with 7 bases that match TRBD2. Germline V gene data show CDR1 as MNHEY and CDR2 as SVGAGI. The CDR3 sequence is 15 residues long. V trimming: 3 bases; J trimming: 4 bases; junction bases outside the gene matches: 9. The CDR3 bases are TGTGCCAGCAGTTATCTAGCGGAGTCAAAGTACGAGCAGTACTTC. It specifies CASSYLAESKYEQYF.

This sequence joins TRBV5-1 and TRBJ2-7, with D perhaps matching TRBD2 (6 bases). V lost 4 bases, J lost 3 bases, and 8 bases lay in between. The CDR3 is made up of 12 amino acids. CDR1 is SGHRS, CDR2 YFSETQ, per germline. The CDR3 nucleotides are TGCGCCAGCAGCGCGGGGTTCTACGAGCAGTACTTC. This encodes CASSAGFYEQYF.

The gene calls are TRBV10-3 and TRBJ1-1; 9 nucleotides agree with TRBD1. The germline gives CDR1 ENHRY, CDR2 SYGVKD. This CDR3 spans 14 amino acids. The ends lost 11 bases at V and 6 bases at J; junction bases unmatched: 13. CDR3 protein: CAVRYETGGSEAFF. The CDR3 nucleotides read TGTGCCGTCCGTTATGAGACAGGGGGTTCTGAAGCTTTCTTT.

The genes are TRBV5-4 and TRBJ1-1, with D uncertain. V was cut by 1 base and J by 5 bases, with 6 bases left in between. Per the germline V gene, CDR1 is SGHNT and CDR2 is YYREEE (reference sequence). The length of the CDR3 is 12 residues. The CDR3 is CASSLRETEAFF. CDR3 bases: TGTGCCAGCAGCTTGAGAGAAACTGAAGCTTTCTTT.

The chain employs TRBV30 and TRBJ2-1; 9 nucleotides match TRBD1. CDR3 length equals 14 residues. CDR1 is GTSNPN and CDR2 is SVGIG in the germline V gene (reference sequence). Unmatched junction bases numbered 7, after V lost 4 bases and J lost 6 bases. CDR3 in amino acids: CAWTVRQGGNEQFF. The CDR3 DNA reads as TGTGCCTGGACTGTTCGACAGGGGGGCAATGAGCAGTTCTTC. Full variable domain (outside the CDR3, taken from reference TRBV30 and TRBJ2-1): SQTIHQWPATLVQPVGSPLSLECTVEGTSNPNLYWYRQAAGRGLQLLFYSVGIGQISSEVPQNLSASRPQDRQFILSSKKLLLSDSGFYLCAWTVRQGGNEQFFGPGTRLTVL.

The sample holds a few counts of this clone. V usage is TRBV28 and J usage is TRBJ2-3, with TRBD1 matching 9 bases. The CDR3 runs to 19 residues. Germline CDR1 and CDR2: MDHEN and SYDVKM. The V segment lost 1 base and the J segment 8 bases; nucleotides outside the gene matches: 19. The CDR3 protein is CASSLLIDSGTGSILTQYF. CDR3 nucleotides: TGTGCCAGCAGTTTATTGATCGACTCGGGGACAGGGAGCATTCTTACGCAGTATTTT.